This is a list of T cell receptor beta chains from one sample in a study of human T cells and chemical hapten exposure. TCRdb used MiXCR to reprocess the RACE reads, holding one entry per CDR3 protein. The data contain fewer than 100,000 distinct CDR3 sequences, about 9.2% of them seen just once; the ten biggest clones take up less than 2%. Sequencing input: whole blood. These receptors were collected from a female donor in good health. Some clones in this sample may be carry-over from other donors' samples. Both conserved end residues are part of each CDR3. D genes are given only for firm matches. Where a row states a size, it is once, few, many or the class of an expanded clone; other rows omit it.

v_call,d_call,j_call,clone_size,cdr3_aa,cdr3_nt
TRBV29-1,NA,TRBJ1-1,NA,CSVGQLNTEAFF,TGCAGCGTCGGACAGTTGAACACTGAAGCTTTCTTT
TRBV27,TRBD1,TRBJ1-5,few,CASRGLIQGSVQPQHF,TGTGCCAGCAGGGGGTTGATACAGGGGTCGGTTCAGCCCCAGCATTTT
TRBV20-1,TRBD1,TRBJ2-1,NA,CSARDGDSNNEQFF,TGCAGTGCTAGAGACGGGGACAGCAACAATGAGCAGTTCTTC
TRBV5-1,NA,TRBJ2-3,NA,CASSLATIPQYF,TGCGCCAGCAGCTTGGCTACGATCCCGCAGTATTTT
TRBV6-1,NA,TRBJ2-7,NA,CASSEAPRSHEQYF,TGTGCCAGCAGTGAAGCGCCTAGGTCCCACGAGCAGTACTTC
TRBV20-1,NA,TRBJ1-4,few,CSARDGLEKLFF,TGCAGTGCTAGAGATGGTCTTGAAAAACTGTTTTTT
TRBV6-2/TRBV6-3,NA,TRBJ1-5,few,CASSYSILGGANLFDQPQHF,TGTGCCAGCAGTTACTCGATTTTGGGAGGGGCGAATTTGTTCGATCAGCCCCAGCATTTT
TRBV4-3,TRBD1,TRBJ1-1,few,CASSQETGTGGEAFF,TGCGCCAGCAGCCAAGAGACAGGGACGGGGGGTGAAGCTTTCTTT
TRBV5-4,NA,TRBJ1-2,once,CASSLRTEANYGYTF,TGTGCCAGCAGCTTAAGGACCGAAGCTAACTATGGCTACACCTTC
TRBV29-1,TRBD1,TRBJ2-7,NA,CSVVTGGVNEQYF,TGCAGCGTTGTTACAGGGGGAGTTAACGAGCAGTACTTC
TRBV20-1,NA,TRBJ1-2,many,CSARDFSGTATNYGYTF,TGCAGTGCTAGAGACTTCTCCGGGACCGCAACTAACTATGGCTACACCTTC
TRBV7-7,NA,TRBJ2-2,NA,CASSPDRSGELFF,TGTGCCAGCAGCCCAGACAGATCCGGGGAGCTGTTTTTT
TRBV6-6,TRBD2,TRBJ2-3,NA,CASSYSRSGGRWDSDTQYF,TGTGCCAGCAGTTACTCGCGGAGCGGGGGGAGGTGGGATTCAGATACGCAGTATTTT
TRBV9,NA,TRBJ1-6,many,CASSVVPAGPSYNSPLHF,TGTGCCAGCAGCGTAGTACCAGCCGGGCCATCCTATAATTCACCCCTCCACTTT
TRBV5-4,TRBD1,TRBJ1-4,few,CASSGRDRGNEKLFF,TGTGCCAGCAGCGGAAGGGACAGGGGGAATGAAAAACTGTTTTTT
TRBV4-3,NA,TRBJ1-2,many,CASSQDWQSSNYGYTF,TGCGCCAGCAGCCAAGATTGGCAGTCTAGTAACTATGGCTACACCTTC
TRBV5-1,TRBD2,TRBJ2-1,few,CASSTSGGYNEQFF,TGCGCCAGCAGCACTAGCGGGGGCTACAATGAGCAGTTCTTC
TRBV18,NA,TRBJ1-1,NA,CASSPIADCGTEAFF,TGTGCCAGCTCACCAATTGCAGATTGCGGCACTGAAGCTTTCTTT
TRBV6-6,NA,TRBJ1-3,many,CASSSWTPSSGNTIYF,TGTGCCAGCAGTTCCTGGACCCCTTCCTCCGGAAACACCATATATTTT
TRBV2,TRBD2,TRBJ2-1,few,CASSDMGLAGGSEQFF,TGTGCCAGCAGTGACATGGGACTAGCGGGGGGGAGTGAGCAGTTCTTC
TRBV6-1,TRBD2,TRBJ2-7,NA,CASTPPGLAGAHEQYF,TGTGCCAGCACCCCGCCTGGACTAGCGGGGGCCCACGAGCAGTACTTC
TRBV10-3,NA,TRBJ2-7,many,CAITPNARGGSYEQYF,TGTGCCATCACCCCGAACGCCAGGGGCGGCTCCTACGAGCAGTACTTC
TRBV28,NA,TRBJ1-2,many,CASSCSSNYGYTF,TGTGCCAGCAGTTGCTCCTCTAACTATGGCTACACCTTC
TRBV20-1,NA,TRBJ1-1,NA,CSASQGTENTEAFF,TGCAGTGCCTCACAGGGAACGGAGAACACTGAAGCTTTCTTT
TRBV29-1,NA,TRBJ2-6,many,CSVDGGTGANVLTF,TGCAGCGTTGATGGGGGAACCGGGGCCAACGTCCTGACTTTC
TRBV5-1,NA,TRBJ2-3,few,CASIPGSRGTDTQYF,TGCGCCAGCATCCCAGGGTCCAGGGGCACAGATACGCAGTATTTT
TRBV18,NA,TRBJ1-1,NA,CASSPEMNTEAFF,TGTGCCAGCTCACCGGAGATGAACACTGAAGCTTTCTTT
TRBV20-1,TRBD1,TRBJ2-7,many,CSAAWTGVQYEQYF,TGCAGTGCTGCCTGGACAGGGGTCCAGTACGAGCAGTACTTC
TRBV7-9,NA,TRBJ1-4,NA,CASSPAPSANEKLFF,TGTGCCAGCAGCCCCGCCCCGTCGGCTAATGAAAAACTGTTTTTT
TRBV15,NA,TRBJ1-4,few,CATSRSGTTNEKLFF,TGTGCCACCAGCAGATCCGGGACGACTAATGAAAAACTGTTTTTT
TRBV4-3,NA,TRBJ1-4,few,CASSQDPIGLATNEKLFF,TGCGCCAGCAGCCAAGATCCGATAGGGTTAGCAACTAATGAAAAACTGTTTTTT
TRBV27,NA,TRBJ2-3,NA,CASNTWGDLDTQYF,TGTGCCAGCAATACCTGGGGCGATTTGGATACGCAGTATTTT
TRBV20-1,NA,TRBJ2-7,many,CSASTGTSYEQYF,TGCAGTGCTAGTACAGGTACTTCCTACGAGCAGTACTTC
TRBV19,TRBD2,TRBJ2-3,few,CASSRGFSGGTDTQYF,TGTGCCAGTAGTCGGGGTTTTAGCGGGGGCACAGATACGCAGTATTTT
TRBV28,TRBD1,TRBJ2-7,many,CASSPRTGYYEQYF,TGTGCCAGCAGTCCACGGACAGGGTACTACGAGCAGTACTTC
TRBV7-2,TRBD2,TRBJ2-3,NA,CASSSRLAGGGTDTQYF,TGTGCCAGCAGCTCAAGACTAGCGGGGGGGGGCACAGATACGCAGTATTTT
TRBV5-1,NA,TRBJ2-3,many,CASSFRADTQYF,TGCGCCAGCAGCTTCCGTGCAGATACGCAGTATTTT
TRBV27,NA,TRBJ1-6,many,CASSLSSPRLSPLHF,TGTGCCAGCAGTTTATCGAGCCCCAGACTATCACCCCTCCACTTT
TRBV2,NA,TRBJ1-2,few,CASSRGGYTF,TGTGCCAGCAGTAGGGGTGGCTACACCTTC
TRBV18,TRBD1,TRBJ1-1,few,CASSPQPWAKTGGAFF,TGTGCCAGCTCACCACAGCCCTGGGCGAAGACAGGGGGAGCTTTCTTT
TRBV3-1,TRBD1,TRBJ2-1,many,CASSQGQGAEQFF,TGTGCCAGCAGCCAAGGACAGGGGGCGGAGCAGTTCTTC
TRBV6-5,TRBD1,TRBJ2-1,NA,CASSYSTGGRVNEQFF,TGTGCCAGCAGTTACTCGACAGGGGGAAGGGTAAATGAGCAGTTCTTC